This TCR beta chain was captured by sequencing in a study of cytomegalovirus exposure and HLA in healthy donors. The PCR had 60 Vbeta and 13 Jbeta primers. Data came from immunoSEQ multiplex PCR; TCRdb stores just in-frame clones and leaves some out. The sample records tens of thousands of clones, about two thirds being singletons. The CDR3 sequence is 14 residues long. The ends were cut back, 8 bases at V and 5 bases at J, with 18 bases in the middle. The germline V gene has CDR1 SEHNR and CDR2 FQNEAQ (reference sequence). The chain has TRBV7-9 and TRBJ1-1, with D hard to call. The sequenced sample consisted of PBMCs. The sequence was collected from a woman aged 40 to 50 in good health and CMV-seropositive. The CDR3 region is CASEQEGAGTEAFF. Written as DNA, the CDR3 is TGTGCCAGCGAGCAAGAGGGCGCCGGGACTGAAGCTTTCTTT.